These 17 T cell receptor beta chains were all obtained from the same sample, sequenced in a study of T-cell memory formation after mild COVID-19. TCRdb reprocessed the 5' RACE reads with MiXCR, giving one entry per CDR3 protein. The sample includes roughly 450,000 distinct CDR3 sequences, 15% to 20% of them seen just once. Sequenced material: PBMCs or a T cell subset sorted from them (not recorded which). All receptors come from an adult woman who had mild COVID-19 (a few samples of this study predate the infection). Cell type and time point are not known.

The gene calls are TRBV7-3 and TRBJ1-1; unclear D gene. Between the trimmed V and J ends, which lost 1 base and 0 bases, there was a span of 9 bases. Per the germline V gene, CDR1 is SGHTA and CDR2 is FQGTGA. This CDR3 has 15 residues. CDR3 in DNA: TGTGCCAGCAGCTTAAGGGGAGGCATGAACACTGAAGCTTTCTTT. Its protein is CASSLRGGMNTEAFF.

This clonotype showed up just a few times. J is TRBJ2-1 and V is TRBV12-5; a possible D gene is TRBD1 (8 bases). Deletions cut 0 bases from V and 5 bases from J, with 17 bases between. Germline CDR1 and CDR2: LGHNT and FRNRAP. The CDR3 is 17 residues long. CDR3 amino acids: CASGLVQGDYLNNEQFF. Written as DNA, the CDR3 is TGTGCTAGTGGTTTGGTACAGGGGGACTATCTGAACAATGAGCAGTTCTTC.

This clonotype has only a few counts. The chain has TRBV20-1 and TRBJ2-1; D not certain. Germline V gives CDR1 DFQATT, CDR2 SNEGSKA (reference sequence). The germline V and J ends were trimmed by 1 base and 11 bases, with 9 bases remaining between them. This CDR3 has 11 amino acids. The CDR3 is CSARAIGKQFF. The CDR3 DNA sequence: TGCAGTGCTAGAGCTATTGGCAAGCAGTTCTTC.

The chain couples TRBV7-9 to TRBJ2-7; D is unclear. CDR1 is SEHNR and CDR2 is FQNEAQ in the germline V gene (reference sequence). V was clipped by 6 bases and J by 2 bases, with 8 bases between them. The CDR3 totals 12 residues. The CDR3 region has the DNA TGTGCCAGCAGAGGCGTCACCTACGAGCAGTACTTC. This sequence encodes CASRGVTYEQYF.

The gene calls are TRBV7-9 and TRBJ2-3, with TRBD2 identical over 9 bases. The CDR3 is 16 amino acids. CDR1 is SEHNR, CDR2 FQNEAQ, per germline (reference sequence). V gave up 8 bases and J gave up 6 bases; unmatched junction bases: 15. The CDR3 coding sequence is TGTGCCAGCTGCCCCTTTGCGGGAGGGCCCCTGGATACGCAGTATTTT. This encodes CASCPFAGGPLDTQYF.

This clonotype was seen a few times. The chain recombines TRBV20-1 with TRBJ2-1; TRBD2 aligns across 10 bases. The CDR3 extends over 15 amino acids. CDR1 DFQATT and CDR2 SNEGSKA come from the germline V gene (reference sequence). The V and J ends lost 3 bases and 4 bases, in that order; junction bases with no gene match: 6. The CDR3 nucleotides read TGCAGTGCTAGGGAAACTAGCGGGACTTACAATGAGCAGTTCTTC. It encodes CSARETSGTYNEQFF.

The J gene is TRBJ1-4, the V gene TRBV3-1; D unclear. CDR3 length: 14 residues. Trimming left V 3 bases short and J 6 bases short, with 11 bases between. Germline V gene data show CDR1 as LGHDT and CDR2 as YNNKEL (reference sequence). CDR3 in amino acids: CASSHSQNYEKLFF. In DNA, the CDR3 is TGTGCCAGCAGCCATTCCCAAAACTATGAAAAACTGTTTTTT.

The table lists this clonotype with many counts. The V call is TRBV7-9, the J call TRBJ2-2; the match to TRBD1 covers 9 bases. After removal of 5 bases from V and 3 bases from J, the junction contained 7 bases not matched to a gene. This CDR3 is built from 16 residues. CDR1 is SEHNR and CDR2 is FQNEAQ in the germline V gene (reference sequence). In DNA form, the CDR3 reads TGTGCCAGCAGCGGGACAGGGAGACGGTACACCGGGGAGCTGTTTTTT. Protein: CASSGTGRRYTGELFF.

A few counts support this clonotype. The chain uses TRBV9 and TRBJ1-1; D might be TRBD1 (6 bases). V was shortened by 0 bases and J by 3 bases, with 12 bases between the two germline ends. Germline assignment: CDR1 SGDLS and CDR2 YYNGEE. There are 15 residues in the CDR3. The CDR3 DNA reads as TGTGCCAGCAGCGTAGGTGAGAACAGGGACACTGAAGCTTTCTTT. This translates into CASSVGENRDTEAFF.

The chain employs TRBV20-1 and TRBJ1-1; TRBD1 matches 7 bases. After removal of 3 bases from V and 0 bases from J, the junction contained 10 bases not matched to a gene. Germline V gene lookup returns CDR1 DFQATT and CDR2 SNEGSKA (reference sequence). The CDR3 runs to 16 residues. The CDR3 nucleotides read TGCAGTGCTAGCCGCCAGGGGGTGAAATTGAACACTGAAGCTTTCTTT. It specifies CSASRQGVKLNTEAFF.

The chain carries TRBV7-9 and TRBJ1-1, with D perhaps TRBD1 (5 bases). Trimming took off 5 bases at V and 0 bases at J, with 13 bases between the two ends. The CDR3 has 15 amino acids. The V gene's germline CDR1 is SEHNR and CDR2 FQNEAQ (reference sequence). CDR3 in amino acids: CASSTRDSMNTEAFF. CDR3 nucleotides: TGTGCCAGCAGCACACGCGACAGCATGAACACTGAAGCTTTCTTT.

The DNA for the CDR3 is TGCGCCAGCAGCCAAGGGACTAGCGGGAGCCCAACCGGCTCCTACAATGAGCAGTTCTTC. This gives the protein CASSQGTSGSPTGSYNEQFF. The chain combines TRBV4-1 with TRBJ2-1, with 13 bases matching TRBD2. With V trimmed by 1 base and J by 0 bases, 9 bases remained unmatched. Germline assignment: CDR1 MGHRA and CDR2 YSYEKL. The CDR3 has 20 amino acids.

This rearrangement joins TRBV4-3 to TRBJ1-5; 7 bases map to TRBD1. There are 17 residues in the CDR3. Trimming at V came to 0 bases and at J to 0 bases, leaving 5 bases not matched to a gene. CDR1 and CDR2 (germline): LGHNA, YSLEER. CDR3 amino acids: CASSQETGDGSNQPQHF. The DNA of the CDR3 is TGCGCCAGCAGCCAAGAAACAGGGGACGGTAGCAATCAGCCCCAGCATTTT.

This clonotype came up many times. The chain is built from TRBV12-3 or TRBV12-4 and TRBJ2-7; the D gene is possibly TRBD1 (5 bases). The V gene lost 6 bases and the J gene lost 8 bases, with 14 bases spanning the gap. The CDR3 consists of 12 residues. CDR3 DNA: TGTGCCAGCAGGGAAAGGTGGGGCAAGCAGTACTTC. Residues: CASRERWGKQYF.

The genes are TRBV11-2 and TRBJ1-2; a possible D gene is TRBD1 (5 bases). The CDR3 runs 12 residues. V lost 5 bases to trimming and J lost 8 bases, with 12 bases between them. CDR1 is SGHAT, CDR2 FQNNGV, per germline. CDR3 sequence reads: CASSTRVGGYTF. CDR3 DNA: TGTGCCAGCAGCACCAGGGTGGGCGGCTACACCTTC.

The gene calls are TRBV15 and TRBJ1-1; D is possibly TRBD1 (5 bases). The CDR3 loop spans 13 amino acids. CDR1 and CDR2 from the germline V gene are LNHNV and YYDKDF (reference sequence). Trimming removed 4 bases at V and 10 bases at J, with 16 bases between. CDR3 loop: CATSTWGSSSAFF. Here the CDR3 DNA reads TGTGCCACCAGCACTTGGGGCAGTTCTTCAGCTTTCTTT.

The chain recombines TRBV20-1 with TRBJ1-2; 8 nucleotides match TRBD1. In germline, CDR1 is DFQATT, CDR2 SNEGSKA (reference sequence). The CDR3 extends over 11 amino acids. In DNA, the CDR3 is TGCAGGGGTGGGACAGGCTATGGCTACACCTTC. Encoded protein: CRGGTGYGYTF.